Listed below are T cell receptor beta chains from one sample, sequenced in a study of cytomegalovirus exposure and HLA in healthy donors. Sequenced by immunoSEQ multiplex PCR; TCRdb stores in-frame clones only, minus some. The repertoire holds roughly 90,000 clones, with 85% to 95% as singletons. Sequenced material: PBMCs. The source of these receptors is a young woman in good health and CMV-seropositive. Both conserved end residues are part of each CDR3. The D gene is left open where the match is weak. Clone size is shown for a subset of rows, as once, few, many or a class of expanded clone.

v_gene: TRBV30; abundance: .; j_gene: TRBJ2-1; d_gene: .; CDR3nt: TGTGCCTGGAGTGTACGACTCCTAGACAATGAGCAGTTCTTC; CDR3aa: CAWSVRLLDNEQFF
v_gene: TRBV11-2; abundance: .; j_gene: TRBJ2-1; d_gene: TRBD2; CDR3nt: TGTGCCAGCAGCTCTTTGGGGGGGGAAGAACGGAATGAGCAGTTCTTC; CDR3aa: CASSSLGGEERNEQFF
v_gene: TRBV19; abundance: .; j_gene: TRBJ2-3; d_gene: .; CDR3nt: TGTGCCAGTGCCACAGGAGTCGGAATCACCGATACGCAGTATTTT; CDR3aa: CASATGVGITDTQYF
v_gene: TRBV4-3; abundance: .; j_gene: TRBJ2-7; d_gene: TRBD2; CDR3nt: TGCGCCAGCAGCCAAGATCCACCCCGCGGGAGGGCCGGCAATGCCAAATACGAGCAGTACTTC; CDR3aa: CASSQDPPRGRAGNAKYEQYF
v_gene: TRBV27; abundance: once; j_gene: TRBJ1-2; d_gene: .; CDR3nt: TGTGCCAGCAGTCCCCCTAACAGCTATGGCTACACCTTC; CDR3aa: CASSPPNSYGYTF
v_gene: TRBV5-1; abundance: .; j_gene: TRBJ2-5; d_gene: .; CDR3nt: TGCGCCAGCAGCTTGGAAGGGGCTGGGGGGTGGATGGACCAGTACTTC; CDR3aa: CASSLEGAGGWMDQYF
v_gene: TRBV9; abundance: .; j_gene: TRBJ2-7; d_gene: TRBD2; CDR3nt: TGTGCCAGCAGCGTAGATGGGCTAGCGGGAGGCTACGAGCAGTACTTC; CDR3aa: CASSVDGLAGGYEQYF
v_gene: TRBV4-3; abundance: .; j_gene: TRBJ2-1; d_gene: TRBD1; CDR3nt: TGCGCCAGCAGCCGCAGGACAGGTTACAATGAGCAGTTCTTC; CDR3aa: CASSRRTGYNEQFF
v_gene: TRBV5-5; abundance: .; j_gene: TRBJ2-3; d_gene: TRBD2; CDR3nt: TGTGCCAGCAGCTTGATGGTGACTAGCGGCACAGATACGCAGTATTTT; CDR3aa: CASSLMVTSGTDTQYF
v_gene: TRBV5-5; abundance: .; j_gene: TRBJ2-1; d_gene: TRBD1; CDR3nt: TGTGCCAGCAGCTCACCGGGACAGGGGGAGGGTGAGCAGTTCTTC; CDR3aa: CASSSPGQGEGEQFF
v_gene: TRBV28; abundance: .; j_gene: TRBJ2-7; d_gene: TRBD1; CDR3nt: TGTGCCAGCACCCTGGACAGGGAGTACTCCTACGAGCAGTACTTC; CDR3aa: CASTLDREYSYEQYF
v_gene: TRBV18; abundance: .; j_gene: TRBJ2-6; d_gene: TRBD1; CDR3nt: TGTGCCAGCTCACCAAGACGGGACAGGGGGAATGGGGCCAACGTCCTGACTTTC; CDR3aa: CASSPRRDRGNGANVLTF
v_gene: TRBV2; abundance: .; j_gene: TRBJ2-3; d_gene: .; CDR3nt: TGTGCCAGCAGTCCTGCCAGGGTCAGCACAGATACGCAGTATTTT; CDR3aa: CASSPARVSTDTQYF
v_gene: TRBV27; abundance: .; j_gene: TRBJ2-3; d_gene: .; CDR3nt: TGTGCCAGCAGTTTAGCGTTCGCAACAGATACGCAGTATTTT; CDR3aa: CASSLAFATDTQYF
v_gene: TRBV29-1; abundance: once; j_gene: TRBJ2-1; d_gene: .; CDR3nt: TGCAGCGTTGTGCGGGGTTTCGTTGAGCAGTTCTTC; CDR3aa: CSVVRGFVEQFF
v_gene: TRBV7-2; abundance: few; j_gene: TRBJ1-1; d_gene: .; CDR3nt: TGTGCCAGCAGCACGGGACAGAACACTGAAGCTTTCTTT; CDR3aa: CASSTGQNTEAFF